The 12 T cell receptor beta chains given below trace back to one sample, sequenced in a study of blood T cell repertoires in COVID-19. The repertoire was sequenced with immunoSEQ multiplex PCR; TCRdb's copy has only in-frame clones and lacks some. Of approximately 390,000 clones detected, approximately 85% appear once; the ten largest clones hold around 2.1%. The source material was PBMCs or T cells enriched from blood (not recorded which). These receptors all come from a woman aged 40 to 49 with acute COVID-19.

The chain combines TRBV19 with TRBJ1-1; D remains unclear. The CDR3 is 13 amino acids. Germline V gene sequence: CDR1 LNHDA, CDR2 SQIVND (reference sequence). V was shortened by 8 bases and J by 0 bases, with 10 bases between the two germline ends. CDR3 in DNA: TGTGCCAGTGGAGCGGATATGAACACTGAAGCTTTCTTT. Translation gives CASGADMNTEAFF.

This clone was observed a few times. The rearrangement uses TRBV6-4 and TRBJ2-7; 9 positions match TRBD1. The length of the CDR3 is 15 residues. J lost 5 bases, V lost 5 bases, and 10 bases had no gene match. In germline, CDR1 is MRHNA, CDR2 SNTAGT. The CDR3 spells CASSILDRGIHEQYF. The CDR3 coding sequence is TGTGCCAGCAGTATATTGGACAGGGGAATCCACGAGCAGTACTTC.

The V gene is TRBV19, the J gene TRBJ1-2; D may be TRBD1 (5 bases). The V gene lost 2 bases and the J gene lost 2 bases, with 12 bases spanning the gap. There are 15 residues in the CDR3. Germline lookup yields CDR1 LNHDA and CDR2 SQIVND (reference sequence). Here the CDR3 reads CASSIRAGFNYGYTF. The CDR3 DNA reads TGTGCCAGTAGTATAAGAGCAGGGTTCAACTATGGCTACACCTTC.

This clone came up a few times. The chain employs TRBV5-4 and TRBJ2-7; D uncertain. V lost 0 bases to trimming and J lost 6 bases, with 10 bases between them. Germline V lookup: CDR1 SGHNT, CDR2 YYREEE (reference sequence). CDR3 length: 13 amino acids. DNA of the CDR3: TGTGCCAGCAGCTTGGCCAACATCCCCGAGCAGTACTTC. The encoded protein is CASSLANIPEQYF.

The chain employs TRBV7-8 and TRBJ2-1, with 8 bases identical to TRBD2. The ends lost 3 bases at V and 7 bases at J; junction bases unmatched: 8. The germline gives CDR1 SGHVS, CDR2 FQNEAQ. The CDR3 runs 15 residues. The CDR3 sequence is CASSFSGTRDNEQFF. DNA of the CDR3: TGTGCCAGCAGCTTCTCCGGGACTAGAGATAATGAGCAGTTCTTC.

This chain uses TRBV9 with TRBJ2-5; the D is unclear. Trimming shortened V by 2 bases and J by 1 base, and 6 bases separated the two germline ends. CDR1 and CDR2 (germline): SGDLS, YYNGEE. The CDR3 sequence is 13 residues long. CDR3: CASSVSSQETQYF. CDR3 DNA sequence: TGTGCCAGCAGCGTGTCTAGCCAAGAGACCCAGTACTTC.

A single count supports this clone. The limits of the CDR3 on the DNA are not certain, so only TCRdb's listed CDR3 is given. This chain joins TRBV1 and TRBJ2-3; TRBD2, the D gene given by the table, was not confirmed from the DNA. TRBV1 is assigned pseudogene status. Ends included, the CDR3 has 16 residues. CDR3 residues: CTSSQEYDCRTDTQYF.

J is TRBJ1-1 and V is TRBV29-1; TRBD1 is a possible D gene (5 bases). The V gene lost 4 bases and the J gene lost 3 bases, with 18 bases spanning the gap. CDR3 length equals 15 residues. The germline CDR1 and CDR2 sequences are SQVTM and ANQGSEA. CDR3 DNA sequence: TGCAGCGTTGGAACTCCAGGGAGGGGCCACACTGAAGCTTTCTTT. Translated: CSVGTPGRGHTEAFF.

This sequence joins TRBV5-4 and TRBJ2-2, with D possibly matching TRBD2 (6 bases). CDR1 is SGHNT, CDR2 YYREEE, per germline (reference sequence). CDR3 length equals 15 residues. V was pared by 4 bases and J by 1 base, with 11 bases between. The CDR3 loop is CASSAGGENTGELFF. CDR3 sequence (DNA): TGTGCCAGCAGCGCGGGCGGGGAGAACACCGGGGAGCTGTTTTTT.

The J gene is TRBJ1-3, the V gene TRBV19, with D perhaps matching TRBD1 (6 bases). The CDR3 is 14 amino acids. The germline gives CDR1 LNHDA, CDR2 SQIVND (reference sequence). The V end was cut by 6 bases, the J end by 4 bases, with 13 bases between. CDR3 in DNA: TGTGCCAGTAGAAGAGACAGGTCGGGAAACACCATATATTTT. Translating gives CASRRDRSGNTIYF.

The chain recombines TRBV9 with TRBJ2-2; a possible D gene is TRBD2 (6 bases). Germline CDR1 and CDR2: SGDLS and YYNGEE. V dropped 2 bases and J dropped 5 bases, with 10 bases sitting between them. The length of the CDR3 is 14 residues. The chain's CDR3 is CASSVGLRTGELFF. The CDR3 DNA follows: TGTGCCAGCAGCGTGGGACTCAGGACCGGGGAGCTGTTTTTT.

The chain couples TRBV30 to TRBJ1-4; TRBD1 is a possible D gene (5 bases). The CDR3 is 15 residues long. The V end was cut by 8 bases, the J end by 0 bases, with 16 bases between. Germline V gene data show CDR1 as GTSNPN and CDR2 as SVGIG (reference sequence). CDR3 amino acids: CAGVGSGATNEKLFF. CDR3 bases: TGTGCCGGGGTCGGATCGGGGGCAACTAATGAAAAACTGTTTTTT. Together with reference TRBV30 and TRBJ1-4, the CDR3 gives the full variable domain: SQTIHQWPATLVQPVGSPLSLECTVEGTSNPNLYWYRQAAGRGLQLLFYSVGIGQISSEVPQNLSASRPQDRQFILSSKKLLLSDSGFYLCAGVGSGATNEKLFFGSGTQLSVL.